The 18 T cell receptor beta chains below all came from one sample that was sequenced in a study of blood T cell repertoires in COVID-19 (dated by TCRdb to about 2020). Library method: the immunoSEQ multiplex PCR assay. TCRdb took over this immuneACCESS table, retaining in-frame rearrangements with V and J assigned. Such tables are incomplete; in checked studies, under half of the missing clones stem from an unresolved V gene, and the remainder is unexplained. The sample data list some 160,000 clones, and 70% to 85% of these were observed just once. Clones ranked in the top ten supply 15% to 20% of the sample. Sequenced material: PBMCs or T cells enriched from blood (not recorded which). These receptors originate from a woman between 65 and 79 years old in a cohort exposed to, infected with or recovered from COVID-19 (not recorded which).

This clone has just one count. The chain is built from TRBV15 and TRBJ2-1; the D gene is possibly TRBD1 (6 bases). CDR3 size: 14 residues. V was cut by 3 bases and J by 9 bases, with 15 bases left in between. The V gene's germline CDR1 is LNHNV and CDR2 YYDKDF (reference sequence). The CDR3 region has the DNA TGTGCCACCAGCAGGGAGCTCAGGGGTGGTGAGCAGTTCTTC. It is translated as CATSRELRGGEQFF.

About this clone itself: One end of the junction varies from germline; a read error may be responsible. V gene TRBV7-2 combines with J gene TRBJ1-2, with D perhaps matching TRBD1 (5 bases). Looked up from germline, CDR1 is SGHTA and CDR2 is FQGNSA. The CDR3 consists of 15 residues. The CDR3 loop reads CASSLAAGPAYGYTF. CDR3 nucleotides: TGTGCCAGCAGCCTAGCGGCAGGGCCGGCCTATGGCTACACCTTC.

Here the CDR3 reads CASGANSNQPQHF. As DNA, the CDR3 is TGTGCCAGCGGAGCCAATAGCAATCAGCCCCAGCATTTT. The chain employs TRBV11-2 and TRBJ1-5, with D unresolved. Per germline, CDR1 SGHAT and CDR2 FQNNGV. V dropped 8 bases and J dropped 0 bases, with 8 bases sitting between them. The CDR3 spans 13 residues.

V usage is TRBV5-8 and J usage is TRBJ1-1; D is uncertain. The germline CDR1 and CDR2 sequences are SGHTS and YDEGEE. The CDR3 extends over 14 amino acids. V was pared by 4 bases and J by 3 bases, with 13 bases between. Here the CDR3 reads CASSLRYGYTEAFF. As DNA, the CDR3 is TGTGCCAGCAGCCTGCGATACGGGTACACTGAAGCTTTCTTT.

This clone has only a few counts. J is TRBJ1-1 and V is TRBV2, with D tentatively TRBD1 (5 bases). This CDR3 spans 14 amino acids. V gave up 4 bases and J gave up 0 bases, with 9 bases separating them. From germline, CDR1 is SNHLY and CDR2 FYNNEI. CDR3 amino acids: CASSGGVMNTEAFF. In DNA, the CDR3 is TGTGCCAGCAGTGGGGGGGTTATGAACACTGAAGCTTTCTTT.

V gene TRBV3-1 (or the pseudogene TRBV3-2) combines with J gene TRBJ2-5; D unclear. There are 13 residues in the CDR3. The germline V gene has CDR1 LGHDT and CDR2 YNNKEL (reference sequence). V shed 1 base and J shed 5 bases, with 8 bases lying between them. In nucleotides, the CDR3 is TGTGCCAGCAGCCAAGGGGTAGCCGAGACCCAGTACTTC. It specifies CASSQGVAETQYF.

The CDR3 reads CASSRLQSYEQYF. In DNA form, the CDR3 reads TGTGCCAGCAGTCGATTACAGAGCTACGAGCAGTACTTC. The V gene is TRBV28, the J gene TRBJ2-7; no clear D gene. Germline CDR1 MDHEN, CDR2 SYDVKM. CDR3 length: 13 residues. The V end lost 5 bases, the J end lost 3 bases, and 11 bases lay between the germline ends.

V usage is TRBV21-1 and J usage is TRBJ2-1; the table gives TRBD2 as D, unverified against the DNA. TRBV21-1 is a pseudogene locus. This CDR3 contains 19 residues. CDR3 amino acids: CASSLLPGLALYYYNEQFF. CDR3 nucleotides: TGTGCCAGCAGCTTACTCCCGGGACTAGCGTTGTATTACTACAATGAGCAGTTCTTC.

In this sample, this clone turned up once. The chain couples TRBV29-1 to TRBJ2-5; D might be TRBD1 (6 bases). The V and J ends lost 7 bases and 2 bases respectively, with 8 bases between them. Germline V gene sequence: CDR1 SQVTM, CDR2 ANQGSEA. The CDR3 covers 11 residues. The CDR3 DNA sequence: TGCAGCGCCGGGACACAAGAGACCCAGTACTTC. Translation gives CSAGTQETQYF.

A few counts support this clone. V and J are TRBV9 and TRBJ1-6; no clear D. Germline V gene sequence: CDR1 SGDLS, CDR2 YYNGEE. The CDR3 totals 14 residues. V lost 4 bases to trimming and J lost 8 bases, with 13 bases between them. This chain's CDR3 is CASSLRLADSPLHF. As DNA, the CDR3 is TGTGCCAGCAGCCTGCGTCTGGCGGATTCACCCCTCCACTTT.

Here the CDR3 reads CSVDELQGGRTEAFF. For the CDR3, the DNA is TGCAGCGTTGACGAACTACAGGGGGGGAGGACTGAAGCTTTCTTT. This chain connects TRBV29-1 to TRBJ1-1, with TRBD1 matching 8 bases. Germline V gene data show CDR1 as SQVTM and CDR2 as ANQGSEA. There are 15 residues in the CDR3. J lost 5 bases, V lost 3 bases, and 11 bases had no gene match.

V is TRBV5-5 and J is TRBJ1-4, with 7 bases that match TRBD1. The CDR3 has 15 residues. Losses at the gene ends were 2 bases for V and 6 bases for J; bases not matched to a gene: 7. Germline CDR1 reads SGHKS; CDR2 reads YYEKEE (reference sequence). CDR3 in amino acids: CASSLLTGKDEKLFF. CDR3 DNA: TGTGCCAGCAGCTTACTGACAGGGAAGGATGAAAAACTGTTTTTT.

A note on this clone: Other DNA sequences within the sample encode an identical CDR3. The V gene is TRBV5-1, the J gene TRBJ2-2, with 7 bases aligning to TRBD1. The CDR3 runs 14 residues. Trimming at V came to 2 bases and at J to 4 bases, leaving 2 bases not matched to a gene. Germline lookup yields CDR1 SGHRS and CDR2 YFSETQ. CDR3 nucleotides: TGCGCCAGCAGCTTAGACAGGGCCACCGGGGAGCTGTTTTTT. This sequence encodes CASSLDRATGELFF.

This clone has only one observation. The CDR3 nucleotides read TGTGCCAGCAGTTTACGCCGAACAGGGAACACGTTAGGCGAGCAGTACTTC. Encoded protein: CASSLRRTGNTLGEQYF. The chain uses TRBV27 and TRBJ2-7, with D perhaps TRBD1 (6 bases). The CDR3 runs 17 residues. Trimming stripped 2 bases from V and 6 bases from J, with 23 bases between. The V gene's germline CDR1 is MNHEY and CDR2 SMNVEV (reference sequence).

This chain links TRBV10-3 with TRBJ1-2; the D gene is possibly TRBD1 (5 bases). Looked up from germline, CDR1 is ENHRY and CDR2 is SYGVKD. This CDR3 is built from 13 residues. Trimming left V 7 bases short and J 2 bases short, with 11 bases between. The CDR3 loop is CAITEQGNYGYTF. The DNA of the CDR3 is TGTGCCATCACCGAGCAGGGAAACTATGGCTACACCTTC.

To note about this clone: This may be a read error: a much more frequent sequence differs by one nucleotide. CDR3 region: CARWRVRGGTEAFF. DNA for the CDR3: TGTGCCAGGTGGAGAGTCCGGGGAGGCACTGAAGCTTTCTTT. The chain joins TRBV19 to TRBJ1-1; D gene uncertain. CDR1 and CDR2 from the germline V gene are LNHDA and SQIVND (reference sequence). V dropped 9 bases and J dropped 4 bases, with 18 bases sitting between them. This CDR3 has 14 residues. The complete variable domain, with remaining parts taken from reference TRBV19 and TRBJ1-1, reads DGGITQSPKYLFRKEGQNVTLSCEQNLNHDAMYWYRQDPGQGLRLIYYSQIVNDFQKGDIAEGYSVSREKKESFPLTVTSAQKNPTAFYLCARWRVRGGTEAFFGQGTRLTVV.

The V gene is TRBV21-1, the J gene TRBJ2-7; the DNA was not compared with TRBD2, the D call given in the table. TRBV21-1 corresponds to a pseudogene. The CDR3 runs 16 residues. CDR3 loop: CASSKEEGGADYEQYF. CDR3 nucleotides: TGTGCCAGCAGCAAAGAGGAAGGGGGGGCAGACTACGAGCAGTACTTC.

The sample holds a few counts of this clone. DNA for the CDR3: TGTGCCAGCTCAAATCGGTGGGCCCAAGAGACCCAGTACTTC. It is translated as CASSNRWAQETQYF. The chain uses TRBV28 and TRBJ2-5, with D uncertain. Germline CDR1 MDHEN, CDR2 SYDVKM. The V and J ends lost 8 bases and 1 base respectively, with 14 bases between them. The CDR3 length is 14 residues.